This entry describes one TCR beta chain. No antigen is known for it. The naive CD8 population came from CD45RO-negative cells selected for CCR7, without terminally differentiated effector memory CD45RA+ cells. This specimen belongs to a study of shared clonotypes between healthy human individuals. Whole-study context: Each donor's CD4 naive and CD4 memory cells filled three plates apiece, CD8 naive two, and CD8 memory one. Whole-study results and caveats: Researchers found naive subsets generally carried larger estimated richness than memory subsets.

This CDR3 spans 18 amino acids. Deletions cut 2 bases from V and 0 bases from J, with 17 bases between. Germline-derived CDR1 and CDR2 are SNHLY and FYNNEI. Authors' processing steps: As immunoSEQ supplied junction-only sequences (without quality scores), filtering differed. Profiled with immunoSEQ multiplex PCR; TCRdb holds only in-frame clones, not every one. V, J and clone size are those of that table, while D and trimming were read from the DNA. The sample lists hundreds of thousands of clones; approximately 95% were seen once. This sequence joins TRBV2 and TRBJ1-5; perhaps TRBD1 as D (5 bases). The TCR sequence derives from a woman under 40 in good health. The source material was naive CD8+ T cells sorted from blood. CDR3 loop: CASSESSTGTYSNQPQHF. The DNA of the CDR3 is TGTGCCAGCAGTGAATCGAGTACGGGGACCTATAGCAATCAGCCCCAGCATTTT.